What follows describes a single TCR beta chain. Trimming stripped 1 base from V and 3 bases from J, with 12 bases between. This CDR3 has 16 amino acids. Per the germline V gene, CDR1 is LGHNA and CDR2 is YSLEER. The sample belongs to a study of cytotoxic CD8 clonotypes in ibrutinib-treated CLL. Sequenced by immunoSEQ multiplex PCR; TCRdb stores in-frame clones only, minus some. This sample has 160,000 or so clones; approximately 80% occur once, and the top ten carry approximately 2%. The chain has TRBV4-3 and TRBJ2-2; unclear D gene. Sequences were derived from PBMCs, sampled after 12 months of ibrutinib treatment. This TCR was sampled from a human donor with chronic lymphocytic leukemia. Written as DNA, the CDR3 is TGCGCCAGCAGCCAAGTCGGCCGGGCTGACACCGGGGAGCTGTTTTTT. Its translation: CASSQVGRADTGELFF.